The rows below give T cell receptor beta chains drawn from one sample of a study of blood T cell repertoires in COVID-19. Here immunoSEQ multiplex PCR was the method, and the copy in TCRdb shows in-frame clones only, minus some. The table lists tens of thousands of clones, roughly 70% of them singletons. Input material: peripheral blood. These receptor sequences come from a man in his 70s with COVID-19, enrolled during active disease. CDR3s include the opening cysteine and the closing phenylalanine or tryptophan. D genes are given only for firm matches. Some rows have no size entry. The others give once, few or many, or a class for an expanded clone.

D	size	J	V	DNA	CDR3
TRBD1	.	TRBJ2-3	TRBV28	TGTGCCAGCCAATCCGGGACAGAAGTCACAGATACGCAGTATTTT	CASQSGTEVTDTQYF
.	few	TRBJ2-2	TRBV7-9	TGTGCCAGCAGCTCCGGGACAACGAACACCGGGGAGCTGTTTTTT	CASSSGTTNTGELFF
.	.	TRBJ2-5	TRBV7-6	TGTGCCAGCAGCTTTTCCTCCAGGGAAGCCCGGGAGACCCAGTACTTC	CASSFSSREARETQYF
TRBD1	.	TRBJ2-2	TRBV27	TGTGCCAGCACCCCGGACAGGGTTAACGGGGAGCTGTTTTTT	CASTPDRVNGELFF
.	.	TRBJ2-2	TRBV6-4	TGTGCCAGCAGCGGACAGTTAAACACCGGGGAGCTGTTTTTT	CASSGQLNTGELFF
.	once	TRBJ1-1	TRBV11-3	TGTGCCAGCAGCTTAGGAGGTGAGATGAACACTGAAGCTTTCTTT	CASSLGGEMNTEAFF
.	.	TRBJ2-1	TRBV3-1/TRBV3-2	TGTGCCAGCAGCCAAGTGGGGGCTCACAATGAGCAGTTCTTC	CASSQVGAHNEQFF
.	.	TRBJ1-3	TRBV9	TGTGCCAGCAGCTCGGGTCGTAAGGCTGGAAACACCATATATTTT	CASSSGRKAGNTIYF
TRBD2	.	TRBJ2-2	TRBV27	TGTGCCTGCAAGATAGCGGGAGGGCCGACCGGGGAGCTGTTTTTT	CACKIAGGPTGELFF
TRBD1	.	TRBJ1-5	TRBV15	TGTGCCACCAGCACCGGGACAGGGCGGCTTCAGCCCCAGCATTTT	CATSTGTGRLQPQHF
.	once	TRBJ1-2	TRBV4-3	TGCGCCAGCAGCCAAGACCTAGGGGGAGGCTACACCTTC	CASSQDLGGGYTF
.	many	TRBJ2-6	TRBV10-3	TGTGCCATCAGTGTGGGGCAGGGGTACGGGGCCAACGTCCTGACTTTC	CAISVGQGYGANVLTF
TRBD2	.	TRBJ2-7	TRBV5-1	TGCGCCAGCAGCTTCTCTAGCGGCGGGTACGAGCAGTACTTC	CASSFSSGGYEQYF
TRBD2	.	TRBJ2-3	TRBV15	TGTGCCACCAGCAGAGGAAGCAGCGGGAGTGTTGGGGTTACGCAGTATTTT	CATSRGSSGSVGVTQYF
.	.	TRBJ2-7	TRBV7-5	TGTGTCAGAAGCTTAGGAGTACAGGGGGCGCGGAACGAGCAGTACTTC	CVRSLGVQGARNEQYF
.	.	TRBJ1-6	TRBV6-5	TGTGCCAGCAGGGTCCAGACAGGTCAATCGGTTCCCCTCCACTTT	CASRVQTGQSVPLHF
.	few	TRBJ1-4	TRBV19	TGTGCCAGCAGTATACAGGGCAGCAATGAAAAACTGTTTTTT	CASSIQGSNEKLFF
TRBD1	.	TRBJ2-7	TRBV5-6	TGTGCCAGCAGCTGGGAACGGACAGGGTTTTCCTACGAGCAGTACTTC	CASSWERTGFSYEQYF
TRBD1	.	TRBJ1-6	TRBV13	TGTGCCAGCAGCTTAGACAGGGGAGCCTCACCCCTCCACTTT	CASSLDRGASPLHF
TRBD2	.	TRBJ2-3	TRBV9	TGTGCCAGCAGGGCTAGCGGGAGCACAGATACGCAGTATTTT	CASRASGSTDTQYF
TRBD1	few	TRBJ2-7	TRBV7-2	TGTGCCAGCAGCTGGGGGACAGGGGATGGCTACGAGCAGTACTTC	CASSWGTGDGYEQYF
.	.	TRBJ2-1	TRBV27	TGTGCCAGCAGAACAGGGTTCCATGAGCAGTTCTTC	CASRTGFHEQFF
TRBD2	once	TRBJ2-7	TRBV7-2	TGTGCCAGCAGCTTAGCGACTAGCGGGAGGGCGAGTGAGCAGTACTTC	CASSLATSGRASEQYF
.	.	TRBJ1-2	TRBV7-9	TGTGCCAGCAGTCATTCTCCGTCCGGGAGTGGCTACACCTTC	CASSHSPSGSGYTF
TRBD2	.	TRBJ2-5	TRBV7-3	TGTGCCAGCAGCTTAAAAGCGGGGATGTTGGAGACCCAGTACTTC	CASSLKAGMLETQYF
TRBD2	few	TRBJ2-2	TRBV5-4	TGTGCCAGCAGGGCAGGGACTAGCGGGGGGAACACCGGGGAGCTGTTTTTT	CASRAGTSGGNTGELFF
TRBD1	.	TRBJ1-6	TRBV18	TGTGCCAGCTCACCGGGACAGGGTAATTCACCCCTCCACTTT	CASSPGQGNSPLHF
.	few	TRBJ1-1	TRBV7-3	TGTGCCAGCAGCCAAGGACACGTGAACACTGAAGCTTTCTTT	CASSQGHVNTEAFF
.	.	TRBJ2-5	TRBV7-2	TGTGCCAGCAGCTTATCCGCGGAAGAGACCCAGTACTTC	CASSLSAEETQYF
.	.	TRBJ2-7	TRBV3-1/TRBV3-2	TGTGCCAGCAGTTCGTCCTACGAGCAGTACTTC	CASSSSYEQYF
.	.	TRBJ2-5	TRBV7-2	TGTGCCAGCAGACAACCGGGAAAAAAGGAGACCCAGTACTTC	CASRQPGKKETQYF
TRBD1	.	TRBJ1-6	TRBV18	TGTGCCAGCTCACCGGGACAGGGACATAATTCACCCCTCCACTTT	CASSPGQGHNSPLHF
.	.	TRBJ1-2	TRBV27	TGTGCCAGCAGTTTCACCTCGGGGGGATATGGCTACACCTTC	CASSFTSGGYGYTF
TRBD2	few	TRBJ2-1	TRBV12-3/TRBV12-4	TGTGCCAGCAGCCTAGCGGGAGGTAATGAGCAGTTCTTC	CASSLAGGNEQFF
TRBD1	.	TRBJ1-4	TRBV6-2/TRBV6-3	TGTGCCAGCAGTTACTGGACAGGGGGCGGCGGAAAACTGTTTTTT	CASSYWTGGGGKLFF
.	.	TRBJ1-4	TRBV27	TGTGCCAGCAGTTTATGGGGGGCAACTAATGAAAAACTGTTTTTT	CASSLWGATNEKLFF
TRBD2	.	TRBJ2-1	TRBV9	TGTGCCAGCAGCGTCCAAGCTGCGGGAGGGTACAATGAGCAGTTCTTC	CASSVQAAGGYNEQFF
TRBD2	once	TRBJ2-7	TRBV27	TGTGCCACCTCTCCCGGGACTAGCGGCTACGAGCAGTACTTC	CATSPGTSGYEQYF
.	.	TRBJ2-2	TRBV5-1	TGCGCCAGCAGCTTGTTTTTGGAGGCCACCGGGGAGCTGTTTTTT	CASSLFLEATGELFF
TRBD1	.	TRBJ1-4	TRBV7-9	TGTGCCAGCAGCCGGACAGGGGGTTCTTCTAATGAAAAACTGTTTTTT	CASSRTGGSSNEKLFF
.	few	TRBJ1-5	TRBV10-3	TGTGCCATCAGTGAGTCCCCTGGGAGGGAAAGCAATCAGCCCCAGCATTTT	CAISESPGRESNQPQHF
TRBD1	.	TRBJ2-1	TRBV5-1	TGCGCCAGCAGACCGGGACAGAACAATGAGCAGTTCTTC	CASRPGQNNEQFF
TRBD1	.	TRBJ2-2	TRBV3-1/TRBV3-2	TGTGCCAGCAGCCGTCGACAGGGTGTCGGCACCGGGGAGCTGTTTTTT	CASSRRQGVGTGELFF
.	.	TRBJ1-2	TRBV4-2	TGTGCCAGCAGCCAAGATCCCCAGGGACTGATCTATGGCTACACCTTC	CASSQDPQGLIYGYTF